A single sample gave rise to the 5 T cell receptor beta chains below, sequenced in a study of blood T cell repertoires in COVID-19. Data came from immunoSEQ multiplex PCR; TCRdb stores just in-frame clones and leaves some out. The top ten clones hold approximately 2% of a sample with 250,000 to 300,000 clones, approximately 83% of them seen once. The sample comprised PBMCs or T cells enriched from blood (not recorded which). The receptors come from a woman aged 50 to 60 who had recovered from COVID-19.

The chain uses TRBV11-2 and TRBJ2-1, with TRBD2 matching 13 bases. This CDR3 contains 16 residues. Germline V gene data show CDR1 as SGHAT and CDR2 as FQNNGV. With 6 bases clipped from V and 8 bases from J, the junction kept 10 bases outside the gene matches. As DNA, the CDR3 is TGTGCCAGCAGTTATGGACTAGCGGGGGACGGGGATGAGCAGTTCTTC. Its protein is CASSYGLAGDGDEQFF.

The chain uses TRBV2 and TRBJ2-1; TRBD1 aligns across 7 bases. Trimming took 6 bases from V and 14 from J; bases not matched to a gene: 13. The CDR3 spans 13 residues. Germline assignment: CDR1 SNHLY and CDR2 FYNNEI. The chain's CDR3 is CASRAQTGTLEFF. CDR3 sequence (DNA): TGTGCCAGCAGGGCCCAGACAGGGACGTTGGAGTTCTTC. Combining the CDR3 with reference TRBV2 and TRBJ2-1 gives the whole variable domain EPEVTQTPSHQVTQMGQEVILRCVPISNHLYFYWYRQILGQKVEFLVSFYNNEISEKSEIFDDQFSVERPDGSNFTLKIRSTKLEDSAMYFCASRAQTGTLEFFGPGTRLTVL.

The CDR3 loop is CASSIRQEGGEKLFF. The CDR3 region has the DNA TGTGCCAGCTCAATCAGACAGGAAGGCGGTGAAAAACTGTTTTTT. The rearrangement uses TRBV2 and TRBJ1-4; a possible D gene is TRBD1 (6 bases). This CDR3 contains 15 residues. Between the trimmed V and J ends, which lost 8 bases and 7 bases, there was a span of 20 bases. Germline V gene lookup returns CDR1 SNHLY and CDR2 FYNNEI.

This sequence joins TRBV11-2 and TRBJ2-7, with 10 bases that match TRBD2. Germline CDR1 is SGHAT and CDR2 is FQNNGV. The CDR3 has 15 amino acids. V was pared by 1 base and J by 4 bases, with 4 bases of the junction left unmatched. CDR3 bases: TGTGCCAGCAGCTTAGGCGGGACTAGCGTTTACGAGCAGTACTTC. This translates into CASSLGGTSVYEQYF.

The J gene is TRBJ1-2, the V gene TRBV9; D remains unclear. The V gene's germline CDR1 is SGDLS and CDR2 YYNGEE. The V gene lost 0 bases and the J gene lost 0 bases, with 9 bases spanning the gap. The CDR3 is made up of 15 amino acids. CDR3 DNA: TGTGCCAGCAGCGTAGATCCGGGGTCTAACTATGGCTACACCTTC. Translating gives CASSVDPGSNYGYTF. The full variable domain, its missing parts supplied by reference TRBV9 and TRBJ1-2, is DSGVTQTPKHLITATGQRVTLRCSPRSGDLSVYWYQQSLDQGLQFLIQYYNGEERAKGNILERFSAQQFPDLHSELNLSSLELGDSALYFCASSVDPGSNYGYTFGSGTRLTVV.